This T cell receptor (beta chain) came from a study of control samples from healthy donors and cancer patients. TCRdb's table, derived via immunoSEQ multiplex PCR, lists solely in-frame clones and lacks some. The data contain fewer than 500,000 clones, 90% of them seen just once; the ten biggest clones take up 5% to 8%. The receptor comes from a man aged 40-50 years with head and neck cancer. The sample taken for sequencing was PBMCs.

The CDR3 sequence is CASTRDRTSYEQYF. In DNA, the CDR3 is TGTGCCAGCACCCGGGACAGGACCTCCTACGAGCAGTACTTC. The chain couples TRBV5-4 to TRBJ2-7, with 8 bases fitting TRBD1. Losses at the gene ends were 6 bases for V and 0 bases for J; bases not matched to a gene: 5. This CDR3 has 14 residues. The V gene's germline CDR1 is SGHNT and CDR2 YYREEE (reference sequence).